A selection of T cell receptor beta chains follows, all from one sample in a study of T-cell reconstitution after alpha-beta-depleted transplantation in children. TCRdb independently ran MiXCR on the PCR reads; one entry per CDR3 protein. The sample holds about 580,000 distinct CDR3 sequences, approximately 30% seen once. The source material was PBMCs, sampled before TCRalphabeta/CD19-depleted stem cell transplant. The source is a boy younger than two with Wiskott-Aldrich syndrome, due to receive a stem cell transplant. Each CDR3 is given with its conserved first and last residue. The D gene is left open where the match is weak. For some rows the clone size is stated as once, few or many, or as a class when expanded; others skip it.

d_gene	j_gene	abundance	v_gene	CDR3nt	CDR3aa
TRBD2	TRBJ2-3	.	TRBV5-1	TGCGCCAGCAGCTTGGGGACTAGCGGGAGTCTGGATACGCAGTATTTT	CASSLGTSGSLDTQYF
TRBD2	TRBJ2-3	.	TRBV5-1	TGCGCCAGCAGCCTGACTAGCGGGACCTCTCTTAGCACAGATACGCAGTATTTT	CASSLTSGTSLSTDTQYF
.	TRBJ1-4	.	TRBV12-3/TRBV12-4	TGTGCCAGCAGCCGAGGACGGGACCTAAATGAAAAACTGTTTTTT	CASSRGRDLNEKLFF
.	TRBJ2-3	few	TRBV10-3	TGTGCCATCAGTGTGTCGGGGAGTAGCACAGATACGCAGTATTTT	CAISVSGSSTDTQYF
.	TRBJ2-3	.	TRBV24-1	TGTGCCACCAGTGATTTGGGGACTTCACCGCCAGATACGCAGTATTTT	CATSDLGTSPPDTQYF
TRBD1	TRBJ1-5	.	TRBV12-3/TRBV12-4	TGTGCCAGCAGTTTTAACAGGGGAAACAATCAGCCCCAGCATTTT	CASSFNRGNNQPQHF
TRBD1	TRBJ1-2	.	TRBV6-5	TGTGCCAGCAGTTCACAGGGGAGAGGCTATGGCTACACCTTC	CASSSQGRGYGYTF
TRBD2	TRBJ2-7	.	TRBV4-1	TGCGCCAGTAGCCCCCGACTAGCGGGAAACTACGAGCAGTACTTC	CASSPRLAGNYEQYF
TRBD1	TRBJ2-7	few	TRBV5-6	TGTGCCAGCAGCAGAACCCCGACAGGGAACGAGCAGTACTTC	CASSRTPTGNEQYF
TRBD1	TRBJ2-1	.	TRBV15	TGTGCCACCAGCAGATATGGGACAGGGGGGTCGAATGAGCAGTTCTTC	CATSRYGTGGSNEQFF
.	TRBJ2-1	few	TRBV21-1	TGTGCCAGCAGCAAAGGGAGGACAGGGTACAATGAGCAGTTCTTC	CASSKGRTGYNEQFF
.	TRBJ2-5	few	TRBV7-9	TGTGCCAGCAAAATCGACAGACAAGAGACCCAGTACTTC	CASKIDRQETQYF
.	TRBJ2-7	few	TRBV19	TGTGCCAGTAGTACGGACGGAGAGCGGGAGCAGTACTTC	CASSTDGEREQYF
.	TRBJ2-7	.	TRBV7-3	TGTGCCAGCAGTCAACGTTACAGGGGGCTCAGGGTAGCGGGAGGATCGAACTCCGAGCAGTACTTC	CASSQRYRGLRVAGGSNSEQYF
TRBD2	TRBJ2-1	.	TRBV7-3	TGTGCCAGCAGCCTTTTAGCGGGAGGGGCCTACAATGAGCAGTTCTTC	CASSLLAGGAYNEQFF
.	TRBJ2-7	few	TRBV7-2	TGTGCCAGCAGCCTGACAGGATATACCTACGAGCAGTACTTC	CASSLTGYTYEQYF
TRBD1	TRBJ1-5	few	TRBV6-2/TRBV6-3	TGTGCCAGCAGTTACTCGGGACAGGGGGATCAGCCCCAGCATTTT	CASSYSGQGDQPQHF
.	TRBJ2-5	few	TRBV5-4	TGTGCCAGCAGTTCCACTAGCCCATCGCGGGAGACCCAGTACTTC	CASSSTSPSRETQYF
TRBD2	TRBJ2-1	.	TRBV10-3	TGTGCCATCAGTGAACCGGGAGGCACCTACAATGAGCAGTTCTTC	CAISEPGGTYNEQFF
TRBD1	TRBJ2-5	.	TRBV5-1	TGCGCCAGCAGGAGGCAGGGGGTAGGAGAGACCCAGTACTTC	CASRRQGVGETQYF
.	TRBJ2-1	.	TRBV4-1	TGCGCCAGCAGCCAAGAGGGACGAGGCTACAATGAGCAGTTCTTC	CASSQEGRGYNEQFF
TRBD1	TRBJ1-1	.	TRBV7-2	TGTGCCAGCAGCTTAGCGCCCGGGACAGGGGGCTTGGACACTGAAGCTTTCTTT	CASSLAPGTGGLDTEAFF
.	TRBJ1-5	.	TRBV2	TGTGCCAGCAGTGAAAATACAGGGAATCAGCCCCAGCATTTT	CASSENTGNQPQHF
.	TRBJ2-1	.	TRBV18	TGTGCCAGCTCCCGGGACGGAGTCCGGGGTGAGCAGTTCTTC	CASSRDGVRGEQFF
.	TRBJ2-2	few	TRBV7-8	TGTGCCAGCAGCTTAATGAGTACCGGGGAGCTGTTTTTT	CASSLMSTGELFF
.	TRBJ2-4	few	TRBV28	TGTGCCAGCAGTTTATCCCGAACCAAAAACATTCAGTACTTC	CASSLSRTKNIQYF
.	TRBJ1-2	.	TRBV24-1	TGTGCCACCAGTGGTTCGACCAGGGGTTATGGCTACACCTTC	CATSGSTRGYGYTF
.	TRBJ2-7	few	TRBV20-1	TGCAGTGCTAGCACCCCCTACGAGCAGTACTTC	CSASTPYEQYF
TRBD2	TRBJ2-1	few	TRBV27	TGTGCCAGCAGTACGGGAGGTAATGTCTACAATGAGCAGTTCTTC	CASSTGGNVYNEQFF
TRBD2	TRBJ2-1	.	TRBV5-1	TGCGCCAGCAGTGAAACTAGCGCTGAGCAGTTCTTC	CASSETSAEQFF
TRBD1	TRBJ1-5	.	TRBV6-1	TGTGCCAGCAGAAACAGGGGTGGTCAGCCCCAGCATTTT	CASRNRGGQPQHF
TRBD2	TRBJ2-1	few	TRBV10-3	TGTGCCATCAGGCCCACTAGCGGAGGCTCCTACAATGAGCAGTTCTTC	CAIRPTSGGSYNEQFF
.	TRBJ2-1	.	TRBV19	TGTGCCAGTAGGGTCAGAGCTAGCTTGAGGAATGAGCAGTTCTTC	CASRVRASLRNEQFF
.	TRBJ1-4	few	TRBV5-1	TGCGCCAGCAGCTTGGAACCTTTAGAAAAACTGTTTTTT	CASSLEPLEKLFF
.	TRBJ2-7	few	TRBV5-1	TGCGCCAGCAGCTTGGACGACAGCTTATACGAGCAGTACTTC	CASSLDDSLYEQYF
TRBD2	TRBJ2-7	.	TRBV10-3	TGTGCCATCAGTTCGGGACTAGCGGGAGCCGAGCAGTACTTC	CAISSGLAGAEQYF
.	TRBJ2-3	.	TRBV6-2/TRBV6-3	TGTGCCAGCAGGACGGCTAGCAAAGATACGCAGTATTTT	CASRTASKDTQYF
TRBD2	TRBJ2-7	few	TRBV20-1	TGCAGTGCCCCCGGGACTAGCCCCCACGAGCAGTACTTC	CSAPGTSPHEQYF
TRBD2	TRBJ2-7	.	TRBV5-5	TGTGCCAGCAGCTTGAGGGTAGCGGGAGTGCAGTACTTC	CASSLRVAGVQYF
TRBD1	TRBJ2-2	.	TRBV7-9	TGTGCCAGCAGCCCCGCAGGGGGCTACACCGGGGAGCTGTTTTTT	CASSPAGGYTGELFF
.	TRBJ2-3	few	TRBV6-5	TGTGCCAGCAGTTCTAATGACGGAGGAGGTGCAGATACGCAGTATTTT	CASSSNDGGGADTQYF
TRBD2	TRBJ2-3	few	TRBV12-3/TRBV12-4	TGTGCCAGCGGAGGGAACGGACTAGCGACTGTTTCGCAGTATTTT	CASGGNGLATVSQYF
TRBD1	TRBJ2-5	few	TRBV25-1	TGTGCCAGCAAAAGACAGGGCCAAGAGACCCAGTACTTC	CASKRQGQETQYF
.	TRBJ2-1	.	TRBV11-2	TGTGCCAGCAGCTTAGTGGCAGGGGCAAACAATGAGCAGTTCTTC	CASSLVAGANNEQFF
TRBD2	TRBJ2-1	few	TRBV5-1	TGCGCCAGCAGCTTGGGGGGACTAGGAGCGGGAGGGCCCAATGAGCAGTTCTTC	CASSLGGLGAGGPNEQFF
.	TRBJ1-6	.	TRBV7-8	TGTGCCAGCAGCTTAGCAATGGGATTGATTAATTCACCCCTCCACTTT	CASSLAMGLINSPLHF
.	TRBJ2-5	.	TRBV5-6	TGTGCCAGCAGCGCTTACAGGGACGGGGAGACCCAGTACTTC	CASSAYRDGETQYF
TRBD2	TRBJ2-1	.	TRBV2	TGTGCCAGCAGTGCTACTAGCGGGCGTAACAATGAGCAGTTCTTC	CASSATSGRNNEQFF
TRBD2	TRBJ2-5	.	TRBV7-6	TGTGCCAGCAGCTTCACTAGCGGGAGTATCGGGACCCAGTACTTC	CASSFTSGSIGTQYF
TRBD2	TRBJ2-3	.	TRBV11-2	TGTGCCAGCAGCTTCCTTAGCGGGAGGGTAGGCACAGATACGCAGTATTTT	CASSFLSGRVGTDTQYF
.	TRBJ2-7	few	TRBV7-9	TGTGCCAGCAGGCGAACCGGGACAAGGGACGACGAGCAGTACTTC	CASRRTGTRDDEQYF
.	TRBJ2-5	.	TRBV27	TGTGCCAGCAGTCGCCGGGAGCACGAGACCCAGTACTTC	CASSRREHETQYF
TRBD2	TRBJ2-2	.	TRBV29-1	TGCAGCGTTGGGGCTAGCGGGAGTCAAACCGGGGAGCTGTTTTTT	CSVGASGSQTGELFF
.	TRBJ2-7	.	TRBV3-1	TGTGCCAGCAGCCTAAGCTTACTTACGTACGAGCAGTACTTC	CASSLSLLTYEQYF
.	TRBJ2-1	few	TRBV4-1	TGCGCCAGCAGCCCCGCCCTGACAAACAATGAGCAGTTCTTC	CASSPALTNNEQFF
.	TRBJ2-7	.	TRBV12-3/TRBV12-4	TGTGCCAGCAGCCCCCTCCCAGATTCCTACGAGCAGTACTTC	CASSPLPDSYEQYF
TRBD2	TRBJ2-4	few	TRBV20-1	TGCAGTGCTCTCCTAGCGGGAGTCAAAAACATTCAGTACTTC	CSALLAGVKNIQYF
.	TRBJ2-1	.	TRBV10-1	TGCGCCAGCAGTGCTCTGGGGAGGAATGAGCAGTTCTTC	CASSALGRNEQFF
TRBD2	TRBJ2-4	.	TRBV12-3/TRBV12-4	TGTGCCAGCAGTTCTCAGCGGGAGGGCCCCTCAAACATTCAGTACTTC	CASSSQREGPSNIQYF
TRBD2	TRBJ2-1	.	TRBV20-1	TGCAGTGCTGGGGGACTAGCGGACAATGAGCAGTTCTTC	CSAGGLADNEQFF